The rows below give T cell receptor beta chains drawn from one sample of a study of blood T cell repertoires in COVID-19. TCRdb's copy holds only in-frame clones and misses some; the assay was immunoSEQ multiplex PCR. Of tens of thousands of clones in the sample, more than 75% were seen once. Sequencing was performed on peripheral blood. The receptors originated from a human donor in a cohort sampled during active COVID-19. Each CDR3 is given with its conserved first and last residue. Fields, in order: D gene, clone size, V gene, J gene, CDR3 DNA, CDR3 protein. A D gene is named only where the DNA matches it firmly. Clone size is shown for a subset of rows, as once, few, many or a class of expanded clone.

>-|-|TRBV7-2|TRBJ2-2
TGTGCCAGCAGCGCCGAGTCTAGCAATGACGGGGAGCTGTTTTTT
CASSAESSNDGELFF
>TRBD2|-|TRBV13|TRBJ2-2
TGTGCCAGCAGTTCCCTAGCGGGAGGCAAGAACACCGGGGAGCTGTTTTTT
CASSSLAGGKNTGELFF
>TRBD2|-|TRBV6-1|TRBJ2-5
TGTGCCAGCAGTGCTGGACTAGACTCGGCTAAGGGGACCCAGTACTTC
CASSAGLDSAKGTQYF
>-|-|TRBV6-4|TRBJ1-2
TGTGCCAGCAGGGATCCCTGGGAGGGAGGCTACACCTTC
CASRDPWEGGYTF
>TRBD1|-|TRBV5-1|TRBJ2-2
TGCGCCAGCAGCTGGGGACAGGAAAACACCGGGGAGCTGTTTTTT
CASSWGQENTGELFF
>TRBD2|-|TRBV5-1|TRBJ2-6
TGCGCCAGCAGCTTGACTAGCGGGAGGGCCGATGGGGCCAACGTCCTGACTTTC
CASSLTSGRADGANVLTF
>TRBD2|-|TRBV28|TRBJ2-3
TGTGCCAGCAGTACGCTCCTAGAGGGAGTGGGGGGGAAGTATTTT
CASSTLLEGVGGKYF
>TRBD1|-|TRBV10-3|TRBJ1-3
TGTGCCATCAGTGAGAGCCGGGACAGGATTACTACTGGAAACACCATATATTTT
CAISESRDRITTGNTIYF
>-|-|TRBV4-1|TRBJ2-1
TGCGCCAGCAGCCAAGGGGGGGGGCCGAATGAGCAGTTCTTC
CASSQGGGPNEQFF
>-|-|TRBV24-1|TRBJ2-2
TGTGCCACCAGTGAGGCAAGAACCGGGGAGCTGTTTTTT
CATSEARTGELFF
>-|-|TRBV28|TRBJ1-5
TGTGCCAGCAGTTTTGGGCAGGGGAATCAGCCCCAGCATTTT
CASSFGQGNQPQHF
>TRBD2|-|TRBV11-2|TRBJ2-1
TGTGCCAGCAGCGCCTCCCTAGCGGGAGGGCCTGCTGAGCAGTTCTTC
CASSASLAGGPAEQFF
>TRBD2|-|TRBV10-2|TRBJ2-3
TGCGCCAGCAGTGTGGGGGGGGATACGCAGTATTTT
CASSVGGDTQYF
>TRBD2|-|TRBV24-1|TRBJ2-1
TGTGCCACCAGTGACCGACTAGCGGGAGCGGGTTACAATGAGCAGTTCTTC
CATSDRLAGAGYNEQFF
>-|-|TRBV10-1|TRBJ1-2
TGCGCCAGCACCAGGGCGGGGGATCGCTATGGCTACACCTTC
CASTRAGDRYGYTF
>-|-|TRBV12-3/TRBV12-4|TRBJ1-2
TGTGCCAGCAGTCCCGCGACTTATGGCTACACCTTC
CASSPATYGYTF
>-|-|TRBV28|TRBJ2-7
TGTGCCAGCTCCCGCAGGGGCGAGCAGTACTTC
CASSRRGEQYF
>TRBD1|-|TRBV7-2|TRBJ2-5
TGTGCCAGCAGCCCGGGGACAGGTCAAGAGACCCAGTACTTC
CASSPGTGQETQYF
>TRBD1|-|TRBV3-1/TRBV3-2|TRBJ2-6
TGTGCCAGCAGCCCACAGGGGGCTGGGGCCAACGTCCTGACTTTC
CASSPQGAGANVLTF
>-|-|TRBV5-6|TRBJ1-3
TGTGCCAGCAGCTTGGAGTGGGGTCGGGGATATTCGGGTGGAAACACCATATATTTT
CASSLEWGRGYSGGNTIYF
>TRBD2|-|TRBV5-1|TRBJ2-1
TGCGCCAGCAGCTCAGCGGGAGGGACTTACAATGAGCAGTTCTTC
CASSSAGGTYNEQFF
>-|-|TRBV12-3/TRBV12-4|TRBJ2-3
TGTGCCAGCACCCCTATTCGCACAGATACGCAGTATTTT
CASTPIRTDTQYF
>-|once|TRBV30|TRBJ1-1
TGTGCCTGGAACCGGGGGAGTTTGAACACTGAAGCTTTCTTT
CAWNRGSLNTEAFF
>-|-|TRBV5-1|TRBJ2-3
TGCGCCAGCAGCTTTGCGTTCACAGATACGCAGTATTTT
CASSFAFTDTQYF
>-|-|TRBV21-1|TRBJ1-2
TGTGCCAGCCTTTCGGCCTTGTTTGAGACAGGGGAAGGCTATGGCTACACCTTC
CASLSALFETGEGYGYTF
>TRBD1|-|TRBV6-1|TRBJ1-5
TGTGCCAGCAGTGAAGGTAACAGGGGGTTCATACATCTTTATCAGCCCCAGCATTTT
CASSEGNRGFIHLYQPQHF
>-|-|TRBV20-1|TRBJ2-3
TGCAGTGCCGCGGCGGATACGCAGTATTTT
CSAAADTQYF
>TRBD2|-|TRBV29-1|TRBJ2-7
TGCAGCGTTGATGGGACTAGTGGCTACGAGCAGTACTTC
CSVDGTSGYEQYF
>-|-|TRBV7-9|TRBJ1-2
TGTGCCAGCAGCTTAGCGATTACACCGAACTATGGCTACACCTTC
CASSLAITPNYGYTF
>-|-|TRBV7-7|TRBJ2-1
TGTGCTAGCAGCTTAGGCGCTTCAACCTACAATGAGCAGTTCTTC
CASSLGASTYNEQFF
>TRBD1|-|TRBV27|TRBJ2-7
TGTGCCAGCAGTTGGGGACAGGGGGCGAGCGAGCAGTACTTC
CASSWGQGASEQYF
>TRBD2|-|TRBV28|TRBJ2-2
TGTGCCAGCAGTACCGGGAGGTGGGGGGCCGGGGAGCTGTTTTTT
CASSTGRWGAGELFF
>TRBD1|-|TRBV7-2|TRBJ2-3
TGTGCCAGCAGCTCCCGGGACAGGGATACGCAGTATTTT
CASSSRDRDTQYF
>-|-|TRBV7-2|TRBJ2-2
TGTGCCAGCAGCCCCGGGATTCACACCGGGGAGCTGTTTTTT
CASSPGIHTGELFF
>-|once|TRBV6-5|TRBJ1-1
TGTGCCAGCAGTTACGACAGAGCCAAGGAAGCTTTCTTT
CASSYDRAKEAFF
>-|few|TRBV5-1|TRBJ1-2
TGCGCCAGCAGCTTGGACGGGTCACAGGGAGTTGGCTACACCTTC
CASSLDGSQGVGYTF
>TRBD2|-|TRBV29-1|TRBJ2-3
TGCAGCGTTTCGGGGACTAGCGTAGAAGATACGCAGTATTTT
CSVSGTSVEDTQYF
>TRBD2|-|TRBV4-2|TRBJ2-1
TGTGCCAGCAGCCCCCTTGGCGGGAGAGCCTACAATGAGCAGTTCTTC
CASSPLGGRAYNEQFF
>-|-|TRBV5-8|TRBJ2-1
TGTGCCAGCAGTTTAACCGGGACTCCGGACAATGAGCAGTTCTTC
CASSLTGTPDNEQFF
>-|-|TRBV14|TRBJ2-1
TGTGCCAGCAGCCATCAACAGAGCTCCTACAATGAGCAGTTCTTC
CASSHQQSSYNEQFF
>-|-|TRBV12-3/TRBV12-4|TRBJ1-5
TGTGCCAGCAGTTTCTTGTATCAGCCCCAGCATTTT
CASSFLYQPQHF
>TRBD2|once|TRBV13|TRBJ2-1
TGTGCCAGCAGCTTTAGGGGGACTAGCGGAACTGAGCAGTTCTTC
CASSFRGTSGTEQFF
>-|-|TRBV5-1|TRBJ1-1
TGCGCCAGCAGCTCGCCAACAGGCGTAAACACTGAAGCTTTCTTT
CASSSPTGVNTEAFF
>-|once|TRBV5-1|TRBJ2-5
TGCGCCAGCAGCTTAATTGCTACTCAAGAGACCCAGTACTTC
CASSLIATQETQYF
>-|-|TRBV12-3/TRBV12-4|TRBJ1-3
TGTGCCAGCAGTAAGACAACCGGAAACACCATATATTTT
CASSKTTGNTIYF
>TRBD1|-|TRBV5-1|TRBJ1-4
TGCGCCAGCAGCGCCACCACCGGGACAGGGAATGAAAAACTGTTTTTT
CASSATTGTGNEKLFF
>-|-|TRBV14|TRBJ2-1
TGTGCCAGCAGCCAACTAGGGGGATCGAGGCAGTTCTTC
CASSQLGGSRQFF
>-|-|TRBV19|TRBJ1-1
TGTGCCAGTAGTATAATGGGGCGTGATGTGAACACTGAAGCTTTCTTT
CASSIMGRDVNTEAFF
>TRBD2|once|TRBV2|TRBJ2-3
TGTGCCAGCAGTCGGGAGGGAGGGCCAGATACGCAGTATTTT
CASSREGGPDTQYF
>TRBD2|-|TRBV7-2|TRBJ2-3
TGTGCCAGCAGCCTCAGGGGCGGGAGGAGGGGCACAGATACGCAGTATTTT
CASSLRGGRRGTDTQYF
>TRBD1|-|TRBV6-2/TRBV6-3|TRBJ1-2
TGTGCCAGCAGTGCCCGGGACAGCTATGGCTACACCTTC
CASSARDSYGYTF
>-|-|TRBV6-6|TRBJ1-5
TGTGCCAGCAGTTACCCGCCAGGTCCGAATCAGCCCCAGCATTTT
CASSYPPGPNQPQHF
>TRBD2|-|TRBV10-1|TRBJ2-3
TGCGCCAGCAGTGAGGGAGCGGGATCGGGCACAGCAGATACGCAGTATTTT
CASSEGAGSGTADTQYF
>TRBD1|-|TRBV11-2|TRBJ1-1
TGTGCCAGCAGCTTAGGGACAGGGGATGAAGCTTTCTTT
CASSLGTGDEAFF
>-|-|TRBV7-9|TRBJ2-5
TGTGCCAGCAGCTTAGGGCAGGGGTATCAAGAGACCCAGTACTTC
CASSLGQGYQETQYF
>-|-|TRBV3-1/TRBV3-2|TRBJ1-3
TGTGCCAGCAGCCAAGACACTAACTCTGGAAACACCATATATTTT
CASSQDTNSGNTIYF
>TRBD1|-|TRBV7-8|TRBJ2-5
TGTGCCAGCAGCTTAGTGGGGGACAGGGTACAAGAGACCCAGTACTTC
CASSLVGDRVQETQYF
>TRBD1|-|TRBV28|TRBJ1-4
TGTGCCAGCAGGACAGGGGGCGATGAAAAACTGTTTTTT
CASRTGGDEKLFF
>TRBD2|-|TRBV9|TRBJ2-1
TGTGCCAGCAGCGTAGAAGCGGGAGTTTCATTTATATATGAGCAGTTCTTC
CASSVEAGVSFIYEQFF